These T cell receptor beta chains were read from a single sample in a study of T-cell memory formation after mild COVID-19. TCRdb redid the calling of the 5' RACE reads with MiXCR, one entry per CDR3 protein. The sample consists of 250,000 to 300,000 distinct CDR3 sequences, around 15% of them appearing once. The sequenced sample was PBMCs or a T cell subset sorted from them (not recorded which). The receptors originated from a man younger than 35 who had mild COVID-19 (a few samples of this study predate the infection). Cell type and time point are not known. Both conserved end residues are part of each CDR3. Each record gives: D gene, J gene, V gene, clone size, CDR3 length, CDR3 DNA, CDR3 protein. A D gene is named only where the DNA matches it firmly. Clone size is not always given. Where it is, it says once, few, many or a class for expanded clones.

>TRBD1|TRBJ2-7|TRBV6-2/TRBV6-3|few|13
TGTGCCAGCAGTAGACAGGGATACTACGAGCAGTACTTC
CASSRQGYYEQYF
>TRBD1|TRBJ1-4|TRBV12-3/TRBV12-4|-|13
TGTGCCAGCAAAGTTACAGGGGATGAAAAACTGTTTTTT
CASKVTGDEKLFF
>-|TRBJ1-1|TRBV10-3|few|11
TGTGCCATTTTAAGTAACACTGAAGCTTTCTTT
CAILSNTEAFF
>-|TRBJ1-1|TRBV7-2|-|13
TGTGCCAGCACCCTCTGGGATGGCACTGAAGCTTTCTTT
CASTLWDGTEAFF
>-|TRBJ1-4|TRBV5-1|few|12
TGCGCCAGCAGCTTGGAAAACGGCGGACTGTTTTTT
CASSLENGGLFF
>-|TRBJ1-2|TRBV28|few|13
TGTGCCAGCAGTTTTGAGACGGTTTACGGCTACACCTTC
CASSFETVYGYTF
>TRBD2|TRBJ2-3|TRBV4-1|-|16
TGCGCCAGCAGCCACCAACTAGCGGGGGGCACAGATACGCAGTATTTT
CASSHQLAGGTDTQYF
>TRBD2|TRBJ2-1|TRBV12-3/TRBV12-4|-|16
TGTGCCAGCAGACCCGGGACTAGCGGGGGGGACAATGAGCAGTTCTTC
CASRPGTSGGDNEQFF
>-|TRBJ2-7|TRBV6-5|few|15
TGTGCCACATTGGGTGGGTATAGGGACGCCTACGAGCAGTACTTC
CATLGGYRDAYEQYF
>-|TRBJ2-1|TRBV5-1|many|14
TGCGCCAGCAGCTTCGCTAGCGCGAACAATGAGCAGTTCTTC
CASSFASANNEQFF
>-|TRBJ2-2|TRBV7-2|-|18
TGTGCCAGCAGCTTACGGGCGGGGACAGCTCGGGTCACCGGGGAGCTGTTTTTT
CASSLRAGTARVTGELFF
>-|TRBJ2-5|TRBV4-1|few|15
TGCGCCAGCAGCCAAGCAGGGGGAGGCCAAGAGACCCAGTACTTC
CASSQAGGGQETQYF
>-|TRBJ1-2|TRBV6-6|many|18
TGTGCCAGCAGCTCCTCTGGGGTTCGACCACAAGCTAACTATGGCTACACCTTC
CASSSSGVRPQANYGYTF
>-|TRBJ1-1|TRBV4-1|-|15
TGCGCCAGCAGCCAAGTTTCGAACGGGAACACTGAAGCTTTCTTT
CASSQVSNGNTEAFF
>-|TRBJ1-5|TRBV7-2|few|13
TGTGCCAGCAGCTTAGTAGGCGCTCAGCCCCAGCATTTT
CASSLVGAQPQHF
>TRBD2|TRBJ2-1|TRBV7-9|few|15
TGTGCCAGCAGCCTAACACTAGCGGGGCTGGATGAGCAGTTCTTC
CASSLTLAGLDEQFF
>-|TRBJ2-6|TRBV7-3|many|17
TGTGCCAGCAGCTTAATTGCCCCCAGTGGTCGGGCCAACGTCCTGACTTTC
CASSLIAPSGRANVLTF
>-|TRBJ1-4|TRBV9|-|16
TGTGCCAGCAGCGTAGCTGTGGCAGAAGAGAATGAAAAACTGTTTTTT
CASSVAVAEENEKLFF
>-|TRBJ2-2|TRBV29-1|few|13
TGCAGCGTTCGGCTAGCTCCCCTCCGGGAGCTGTTTTTT
CSVRLAPLRELFF
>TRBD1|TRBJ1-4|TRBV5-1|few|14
TGCGCCAGCAGAGGGACAGGTCCTGATGAAAAACTGTTTTTT
CASRGTGPDEKLFF